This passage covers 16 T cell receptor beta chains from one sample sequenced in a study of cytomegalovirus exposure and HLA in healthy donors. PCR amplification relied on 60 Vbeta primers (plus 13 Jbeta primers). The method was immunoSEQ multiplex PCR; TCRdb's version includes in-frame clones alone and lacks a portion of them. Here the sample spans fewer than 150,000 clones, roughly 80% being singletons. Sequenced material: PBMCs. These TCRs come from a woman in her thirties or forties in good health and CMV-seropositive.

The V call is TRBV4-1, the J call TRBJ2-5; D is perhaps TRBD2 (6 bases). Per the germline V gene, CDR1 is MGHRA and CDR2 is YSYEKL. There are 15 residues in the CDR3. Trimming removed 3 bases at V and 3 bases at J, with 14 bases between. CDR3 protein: CASSHLGLTKETQYF. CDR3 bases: TGCGCCAGCAGCCACCTTGGACTAACCAAAGAGACCCAGTACTTC.

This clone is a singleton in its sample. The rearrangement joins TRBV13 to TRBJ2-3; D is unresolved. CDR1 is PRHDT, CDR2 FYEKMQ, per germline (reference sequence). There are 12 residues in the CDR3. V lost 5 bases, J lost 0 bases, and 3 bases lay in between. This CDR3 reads CASSISTDTQYF. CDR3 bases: TGTGCCAGCAGCATAAGCACAGATACGCAGTATTTT.

CDR3 coding DNA: TGTGCCAGCCGTAAGCGAGAGACCCAGTACTTC. This gives the protein CASRKRETQYF. The rearrangement links TRBV6-5 to TRBJ2-5; D is unclear. V lost 8 bases, J lost 4 bases, and 8 bases lay in between. CDR1 is MNHEY and CDR2 is SVGAGI in the germline V gene. This CDR3 is 11 amino acids long.

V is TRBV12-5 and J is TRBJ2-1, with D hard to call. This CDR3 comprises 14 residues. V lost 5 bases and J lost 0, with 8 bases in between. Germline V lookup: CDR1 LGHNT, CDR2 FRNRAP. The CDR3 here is CASGIGSSYNEQFF. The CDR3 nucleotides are TGTGCTAGTGGTATCGGTAGCTCCTACAATGAGCAGTTCTTC.

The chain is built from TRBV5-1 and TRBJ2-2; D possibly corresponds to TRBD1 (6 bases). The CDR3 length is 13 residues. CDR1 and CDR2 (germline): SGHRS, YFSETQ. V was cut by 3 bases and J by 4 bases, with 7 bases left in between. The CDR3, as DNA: TGCGCCAGCAGCTGGGACATCACCGGGGAGCTGTTTTTT. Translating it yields CASSWDITGELFF.

CDR3 sequence: CASSPKAGTSLTDTQYF. The CDR3 DNA reads as TGTGCCAGCAGCCCGAAGGCCGGGACTAGCCTCACAGATACGCAGTATTTT. The chain recombines TRBV9 with TRBJ2-3; 9 positions match TRBD2. The germline gives CDR1 SGDLS, CDR2 YYNGEE. CDR3 length: 17 residues. V shed 4 bases and J 2 bases; nucleotides not matched to a gene: 11.

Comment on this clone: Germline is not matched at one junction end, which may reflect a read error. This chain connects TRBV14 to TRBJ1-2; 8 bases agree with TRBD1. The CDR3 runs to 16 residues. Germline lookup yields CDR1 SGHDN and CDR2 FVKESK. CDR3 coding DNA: TGTGCCAGCAGCCTTAATGCAGGGGGCATTAACGATGGCTACACCTTC. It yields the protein CASSLNAGGINDGYTF.

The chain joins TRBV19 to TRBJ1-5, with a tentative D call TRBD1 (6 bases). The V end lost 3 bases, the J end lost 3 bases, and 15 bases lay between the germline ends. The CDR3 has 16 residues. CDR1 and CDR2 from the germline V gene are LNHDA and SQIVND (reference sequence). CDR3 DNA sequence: TGTGCCAGTAGTATGGGACGGGGACACCACAATCAGCCCCAGCATTTT. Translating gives CASSMGRGHHNQPQHF.

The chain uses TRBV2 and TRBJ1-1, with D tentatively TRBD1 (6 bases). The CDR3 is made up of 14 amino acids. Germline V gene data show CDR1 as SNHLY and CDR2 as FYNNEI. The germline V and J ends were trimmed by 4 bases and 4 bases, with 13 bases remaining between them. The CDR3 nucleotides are TGTGCCAGCAGTGGGTACAGGGTCTCCACTGAAGCTTTCTTT. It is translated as CASSGYRVSTEAFF.

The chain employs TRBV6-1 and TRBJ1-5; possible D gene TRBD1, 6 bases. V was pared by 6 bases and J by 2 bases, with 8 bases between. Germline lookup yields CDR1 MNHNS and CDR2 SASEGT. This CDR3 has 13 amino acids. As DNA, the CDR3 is TGTGCCAGCAGCCCAGGGGGCAATCAGCCCCAGCATTTT. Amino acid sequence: CASSPGGNQPQHF.

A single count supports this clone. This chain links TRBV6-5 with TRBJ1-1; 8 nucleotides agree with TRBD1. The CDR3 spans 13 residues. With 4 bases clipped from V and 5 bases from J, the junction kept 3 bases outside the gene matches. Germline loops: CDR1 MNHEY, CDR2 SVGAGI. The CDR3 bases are TGTGCCAGCAGTTTGACAGGGGTTACTGAAGCTTTCTTT. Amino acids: CASSLTGVTEAFF.

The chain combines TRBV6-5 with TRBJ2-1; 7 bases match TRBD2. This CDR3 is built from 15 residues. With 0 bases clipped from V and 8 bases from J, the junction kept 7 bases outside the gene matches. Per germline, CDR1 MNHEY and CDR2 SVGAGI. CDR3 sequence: CASSYSGGGRDEQFF. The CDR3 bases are TGTGCCAGCAGTTACTCAGGCGGGGGAAGAGATGAGCAGTTCTTC.

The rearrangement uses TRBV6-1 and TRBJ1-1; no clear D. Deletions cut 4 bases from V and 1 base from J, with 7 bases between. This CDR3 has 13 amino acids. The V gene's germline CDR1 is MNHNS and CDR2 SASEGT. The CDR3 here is CASSAEGNTEAFF. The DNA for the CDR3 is TGTGCCAGCAGTGCGGAGGGGAACACTGAAGCTTTCTTT.

CDR3: CASSVEGTVSEKLFF. CDR3 bases: TGTGCCAGCAGCGTAGAGGGGACAGTAAGTGAAAAACTGTTTTTT. V usage is TRBV9 and J usage is TRBJ1-4; 7 bases map to TRBD1. Germline values: CDR1 SGDLS, CDR2 YYNGEE. The CDR3 length is 15 residues. The V gene end was trimmed by 0 bases and the J gene end by 7 bases; junction bases not matched to a gene: 6.

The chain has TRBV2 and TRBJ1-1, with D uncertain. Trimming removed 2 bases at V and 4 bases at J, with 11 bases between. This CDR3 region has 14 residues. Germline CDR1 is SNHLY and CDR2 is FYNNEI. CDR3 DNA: TGTGCCAGCAGTGAATACCAAAGAGGCACTGAAGCTTTCTTT. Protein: CASSEYQRGTEAFF.

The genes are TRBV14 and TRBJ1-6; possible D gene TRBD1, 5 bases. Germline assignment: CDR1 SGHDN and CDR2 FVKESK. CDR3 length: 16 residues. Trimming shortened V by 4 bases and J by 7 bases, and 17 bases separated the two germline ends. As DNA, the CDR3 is TGTGCCAGCAGCCCGGCAAACGGGGGAGGGAATTCACCCCTCCACTTT. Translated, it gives CASSPANGGGNSPLHF.